This is a list of T cell receptor beta chains from one sample in a study of CD8 T cells in ankylosing spondylitis. TCRdb independently ran MiXCR on the 5' RACE reads; one entry per CDR3 protein. The sample has some 220,000 distinct CDR3 sequences, around 6.6% seen once. Material for sequencing was blood, either unsorted or a sorted T cell fraction (not recorded which). The receptors shown here come from a male donor with ankylosing spondylitis. Each CDR3 is given with its conserved first and last residue. D genes are given only for firm matches. Some rows have no size entry. The others give once, few or many, or a class for an expanded clone.

V gene,D gene,clone size,J gene,CDR3 protein,CDR3 DNA
TRBV3-1,TRBD1,few,TRBJ2-5,CASLQGALGETQYF,TGTGCCAGCCTCCAGGGGGCTTTGGGAGAGACCCAGTACTTC
TRBV7-6,TRBD1,many,TRBJ2-2,CASRPGGGELFF,TGTGCCAGCAGACCAGGGGGTGGGGAGCTGTTTTTT
TRBV6-2/TRBV6-3,-,-,TRBJ2-7,CASSYPFEVWSSYEQYF,TGTGCCAGCAGTTATCCCTTCGAAGTTTGGAGCTCCTACGAGCAGTACTTC
TRBV11-2,-,many,TRBJ2-5,CASSLDFSRQETQYF,TGTGCCAGCAGCTTAGACTTCAGCAGGCAAGAGACCCAGTACTTC
TRBV9,-,many,TRBJ1-1,CASSVGTGMDTEAFF,TGTGCCAGCAGCGTGGGCACAGGGATGGACACTGAAGCTTTCTTT
TRBV7-9,-,many,TRBJ2-5,CASSPSEAKETQYF,TGTGCCAGCAGCCCCTCAGAAGCGAAAGAGACCCAGTACTTC
TRBV6-1,-,many,TRBJ1-1,CASLLNGEDTEAFF,TGTGCCAGCCTCCTTAATGGGGAAGACACTGAAGCTTTCTTT
TRBV10-3,-,many,TRBJ2-1,CAISESGELDSYNEQFF,TGTGCCATCAGTGAGTCTGGAGAGCTGGACAGCTACAATGAGCAGTTCTTC
TRBV6-2/TRBV6-3,-,few,TRBJ2-4,CASSYSGSHRVQNIQYF,TGTGCCAGCAGCTATTCCGGATCCCACAGGGTTCAAAACATTCAGTACTTC
TRBV7-9,-,many,TRBJ1-4,CASSGHDATNEKLFF,TGTGCCAGCAGCGGACACGATGCAACTAATGAAAAACTGTTTTTT
TRBV19,-,-,TRBJ2-7,CASSIDGSYEQYF,TGTGCCAGTAGTATAGATGGTTCCTACGAGCAGTACTTC
TRBV12-3/TRBV12-4,-,many,TRBJ1-2,CASNSDAGRYGYTF,TGTGCCAGCAACTCTGACGCGGGGCGCTATGGCTACACCTTC
TRBV5-1,-,many,TRBJ1-2,CASSFETGLAYGYTF,TGCGCCAGCAGCTTCGAGACAGGCCTCGCCTATGGCTACACCTTC
TRBV27,-,many,TRBJ1-2,CASKSGPSYGYTF,TGTGCCAGCAAATCCGGCCCGTCCTATGGCTACACCTTC
TRBV10-3,TRBD1,few,TRBJ2-3,CAIRTTGTGDTQYF,TGTGCCATCAGGACGACAGGGACGGGAGATACGCAGTATTTT
TRBV4-3,-,many,TRBJ2-7,CASSQGWGRGAYEQYF,TGCGCCAGCAGCCAAGGATGGGGCAGGGGGGCTTACGAGCAGTACTTC
TRBV6-2/TRBV6-3,-,many,TRBJ2-1,CASSRRLWQPTFDEQFF,TGTGCCAGCTCCCGTAGGTTATGGCAGCCTACCTTTGATGAGCAGTTCTTC
TRBV28,-,many,TRBJ2-1,CASSPYYNEQFF,TGTGCCAGCAGTCCCTACTACAATGAGCAGTTCTTC
TRBV20-1,TRBD1,few,TRBJ1-5,CSASPWGQGTFSNQPQHF,TGCAGTGCTAGCCCTTGGGGACAGGGGACTTTCAGCAATCAGCCCCAGCATTTT
TRBV6-5,TRBD2,many,TRBJ2-1,CASSYSGLAEQFF,TGTGCCAGCAGTTACTCCGGACTAGCGGAGCAGTTCTTC
TRBV9,TRBD2,-,TRBJ2-5,CASSAGGGTQYF,TGTGCCAGCAGCGCGGGAGGCGGGACCCAGTACTTC
TRBV30,-,few,TRBJ1-1,CAWATGRVGVSEAFF,TGTGCCTGGGCCACTGGTCGAGTTGGGGTTTCTGAAGCTTTCTTT
TRBV2,-,-,TRBJ2-7,CASSEANRVAREQYF,TGTGCCAGCAGTGAAGCGAACAGGGTGGCTCGCGAGCAGTACTTC